This record covers a single T cell receptor (beta chain). The data were taken from a study of chemoradiotherapy in HPV16-positive cancers. The assay was immunoSEQ multiplex PCR, and TCRdb's table has in-frame clones only and misses some. The profile covers about 14,000 clones, with approximately 74% appearing a single time and roughly 9.7% taken by the ten largest. Trimming cost V 4 bases and J 6 bases, with 18 bases left between them. Germline V gene sequence: CDR1 MGHRA, CDR2 YSYEKL. The CDR3 has 15 residues. The specimen was taken from a patient who underwent chemoradiotherapy. The rearrangement uses TRBV4-1 and TRBJ1-2, with D maybe TRBD1 (6 bases). The TCR comes from a human donor with HPV-associated anogenital cancer. The CDR3, as DNA: TGCGCCAGCAGCCCAGTGGGGGGCCGGAGGAATGGCTACACCTTC. Encoded protein: CASSPVGGRRNGYTF.